The 20 T cell receptor beta chains below were found in one sample sequenced in a study of blood T cell repertoires in COVID-19. Clones were sequenced by immunoSEQ multiplex PCR, and TCRdb holds only the in-frame ones, with some missing. The repertoire holds around 440,000 clones, with approximately 90% as singletons. Sequencing input: peripheral blood. The receptor source for this set is a woman aged 45-60 years with COVID-19, enrolled during active disease.

The CDR3 coding sequence is TGTGCCAGTAGTCCAGGGGGACGGTTTAATGGCTACACCTTC. This encodes CASSPGGRFNGYTF. V and J are TRBV19 and TRBJ1-2; 7 bases align to TRBD1. The CDR3 runs to 14 residues. The V segment lost 5 bases and the J segment 6 bases; nucleotides outside the gene matches: 9. CDR1 and CDR2 from the germline V gene are LNHDA and SQIVND (reference sequence).

V is TRBV3-1 (or the pseudogene TRBV3-2) and J is TRBJ1-1; D not certain. V dropped 3 bases and J dropped 5 bases, with 7 bases sitting between them. The CDR3 spans 12 residues. In germline, CDR1 is LGHDT, CDR2 YNNKEL (reference sequence). CDR3 DNA: TGTGCCAGCAGCCATCCGACTACTGAAGCTTTCTTT. Translation gives CASSHPTTEAFF.

V and J are TRBV10-2 and TRBJ2-2; 10 bases agree with TRBD1. V was clipped by 0 bases and J by 8 bases; unmatched bases: 6. CDR3 length: 16 amino acids. Germline CDR1 reads WSHSY; CDR2 reads SAAADI. In DNA, the CDR3 is TGCGCCAGCAGTGAGTCTCGGAGACAGGGGGCTGGGGAGCTGTTTTTT. This translates into CASSESRRQGAGELFF.

V is TRBV20-1 and J is TRBJ2-7, with 10 bases identical to TRBD1. Germline values: CDR1 DFQATT, CDR2 SNEGSKA (reference sequence). The CDR3 has 13 residues. Trimming at V came to 3 bases and at J to 5 bases, leaving 4 bases not matched to a gene. CDR3 DNA sequence: TGCAGTGCTAGTGGGACAGGGGCCCACGAGCAGTACTTC. Protein sequence: CSASGTGAHEQYF.

V is TRBV3-1 (or the pseudogene TRBV3-2) and J is TRBJ2-7; D may be TRBD2 (5 bases). With 1 base removed from V and 1 base from J, the gap between germline ends came to 8 bases. The germline V gene encodes CDR1 LGHDT and CDR2 YNNKEL (reference sequence). The length of the CDR3 is 14 residues. This CDR3 reads CASSQGPGSYEQYF. The CDR3 nucleotides are TGTGCCAGCAGCCAAGGCCCGGGGTCCTACGAGCAGTACTTC.

This clone has a handful of counts. The J gene is TRBJ1-2, the V gene TRBV7-9; no clear D gene. Germline CDR1 SEHNR, CDR2 FQNEAQ (reference sequence). Between the trimmed V and J ends, which lost 1 base and 8 bases, there was a span of 17 bases. The CDR3 covers 15 residues. This CDR3 is CASSLGLGETEGYTF. The CDR3 DNA reads as TGTGCCAGCAGCTTAGGGCTCGGGGAAACGGAAGGCTACACCTTC.

With respect to this clone: The same CDR3 also results from other DNA sequences found in this sample. The DNA of the CDR3 is TGTGCCAGCAGCGTAGCAGGATACAATGAGCAGTTCTTC. Encoded protein: CASSVAGYNEQFF. This chain joins TRBV9 and TRBJ2-1; D remains unclear. CDR1 and CDR2 (germline): SGDLS, YYNGEE. The CDR3 has 13 residues. V lost 0 bases to trimming and J lost 4 bases, with 5 bases between them.

Only a few counts were recorded for this clone. The V call is TRBV7-8, the J call TRBJ1-5; D is unclear. The germline gives CDR1 SGHVS, CDR2 FQNEAQ. This CDR3 contains 13 residues. V lost 1 base and J lost 11, with 12 bases in between. Here the CDR3 reads CASSLGAGKAQHF. The CDR3 DNA reads TGTGCCAGCAGCTTAGGGGCGGGGAAGGCCCAGCATTTT.

The J gene is TRBJ1-6, the V gene TRBV7-9; 9 bases align to TRBD1. CDR1 SEHNR and CDR2 FQNEAQ come from the germline V gene (reference sequence). This CDR3 has 17 residues. Trimming removed 3 bases from V and 0 bases from J; junction bases left unmatched: 3. This CDR3 reads CASSLGTGTSYNSPLHF. CDR3 nucleotide sequence: TGTGCCAGCAGCTTGGGGACAGGGACCTCCTATAATTCACCCCTCCACTTT.

The chain carries TRBV9 and TRBJ1-6; D remains unclear. The ends were cut back, 4 bases at V and 7 bases at J, with 9 bases in the middle. This CDR3 is built from 13 residues. Germline loops: CDR1 SGDLS, CDR2 YYNGEE. CDR3 coding DNA: TGTGCCAGCAGCCGCGGGGAGAATTCACCCCTCCACTTT. Amino acids: CASSRGENSPLHF.

The chain joins TRBV5-1 to TRBJ1-1, with D perhaps matching TRBD1 (6 bases). This CDR3 contains 15 residues. Germline V gene lookup returns CDR1 SGHRS and CDR2 YFSETQ. Between the trimmed V and J ends, which lost 3 bases and 6 bases, there was a span of 18 bases. The CDR3 DNA is TGCGCCAGCAGCTCCGTCAGCCAGGGGAGCGCTGAAGCTTTCTTT. Translating it yields CASSSVSQGSAEAFF.

The chain links TRBV9 to TRBJ1-5; D call uncertain. Trimming left V 0 bases short and J 5 bases short, with 6 bases between. Germline CDR1 is SGDLS and CDR2 is YYNGEE. There are 13 residues in the CDR3. The chain's CDR3 is CASSVGRDQPQHF. CDR3 DNA sequence: TGTGCCAGCAGCGTAGGGAGGGATCAGCCCCAGCATTTT.

The chain links TRBV6-4 to TRBJ2-1; 7 nucleotides line up with TRBD2. The CDR3 is 16 amino acids. Germline trimming cut 0 bases from V and 3 bases from J; bases unmatched to any gene: 5. The germline CDR1 and CDR2 sequences are MRHNA and SNTAGT. CDR3 loop: CASSDSVQRGYNEQFF. For the CDR3, the DNA is TGTGCCAGCAGTGACTCTGTCCAGCGGGGCTACAATGAGCAGTTCTTC.

The V gene is TRBV3-1 (or the pseudogene TRBV3-2), the J gene TRBJ2-1, with D perhaps TRBD1 (5 bases). CDR1 is LGHDT and CDR2 is YNNKEL in the germline V gene (reference sequence). V was pared by 4 bases and J by 12 bases, with 19 bases between. CDR3 length: 14 amino acids. As DNA, the CDR3 is TGTGCCAGCAGCCCACCATCCGGACAACATGGGCAGTTCTTC. Translated: CASSPPSGQHGQFF.

The V call is TRBV12-5, the J call TRBJ1-2; D gene unclear. V was pared by 3 bases and J by 3 bases, with 8 bases between. The CDR3 runs 13 residues. The germline V gene encodes CDR1 LGHNT and CDR2 FRNRAP. This CDR3 reads CASGLEVHYGYTF. DNA for the CDR3: TGTGCTAGTGGTTTAGAGGTCCACTATGGCTACACCTTC.

The chain couples TRBV14 to TRBJ2-2, with TRBD2 identical over 8 bases. Germline V gene lookup returns CDR1 SGHDN and CDR2 FVKESK. Unmatched junction bases numbered 4, after V lost 0 bases and J lost 7 bases. This CDR3 has 15 residues. CDR3 in amino acids: CASSQETSAHGELFF. The CDR3 DNA reads as TGTGCCAGCAGCCAAGAGACTAGCGCCCACGGGGAGCTGTTTTTT.

The J gene is TRBJ2-1, the V gene TRBV7-9; 13 nucleotides match TRBD2. Losses at the gene ends were 4 bases for V and 5 bases for J; bases not matched to a gene: 5. Germline V gene data show CDR1 as SEHNR and CDR2 as FQNEAQ (reference sequence). CDR3 length: 16 residues. CDR3 loop: CASSSGTSGVDNEQFF. The CDR3 DNA follows: TGTGCCAGCAGCTCCGGGACTAGCGGGGTGGACAATGAGCAGTTCTTC.

The sample holds one count of this clone. In DNA, the CDR3 is TGTGCCAGCAGCTTAGAGACTCCTCAAGATACGCAGTATTTT. Amino acid sequence: CASSLETPQDTQYF. This chain links TRBV7-8 with TRBJ2-3; D unclear. Germline lookup yields CDR1 SGHVS and CDR2 FQNEAQ. CDR3 length: 14 residues. V was pared by 1 base and J by 5 bases, with 10 bases between.

The rearrangement joins TRBV19 to TRBJ2-7; 12 bases align to TRBD2. This CDR3 contains 16 residues. Germline CDR1 reads LNHDA; CDR2 reads SQIVND (reference sequence). Germline trimming cut 5 bases from V and 4 bases from J; bases unmatched to any gene: 9. The CDR3 reads CASSFKLAGGLYEQYF. Written as DNA, the CDR3 is TGTGCCAGTAGTTTCAAACTAGCGGGGGGCCTGTACGAGCAGTACTTC.

This clone came up many times. The chain joins TRBV9 to TRBJ2-3; 9 positions match TRBD1. The V and J ends lost 0 bases and 1 base, in that order; junction bases with no gene match: 3. CDR3 size: 16 residues. Per germline, CDR1 SGDLS and CDR2 YYNGEE. CDR3 in amino acids: CASSVGTGEGTDTQYF. CDR3 nucleotide sequence: TGTGCCAGCAGCGTAGGGACAGGGGAAGGCACAGATACGCAGTATTTT.